Listed here is a single T cell receptor (beta chain). Its cognate antigen has yet to be identified. Base qualities were left out, and no much larger clone turns up one base away. The data stem from a study of T cell changes during pregnancy in multiple sclerosis (dated by TCRdb to the late 2010s). Background on the whole study: The study examined how the T cell repertoire changed over the course of pregnancy in women with multiple sclerosis.

The receptor library was made with the immunoSEQ multiplex PCR assay. Entries here come from immuneACCESS through TCRdb and include only in-frame sequences with V and J called. Some clones fail to appear in such tables; in the studies checked, an unresolved V gene covers under half of the shortfall, and the cause of the remainder is unknown. For this sample there are around 100,000 clones; more than 90% appear just once. About 2.9% of the sample is held by the ten biggest clonotypes. Trimming removed 3 bases from V and 6 bases from J; the gene matches leave 9 bases unexplained. CDR3 length: 15 amino acids, cysteine to phenylalanine. Solely the CDR3 DNA is kept, with 45 bases framed from the first base. CDR1 and CDR2 (SGHTA, FQGNSA) derive from the germline V gene.

This clonotype was sampled from a female donor with multiple sclerosis, enrolled in a pregnancy study. This sequence uses TRBV7-2 and TRBJ2-3; the junction holds 7 bases that match TRBD2. The material was peripheral blood, obtained in the second trimester of pregnancy. CDR3 sequence: CASSLSGAAVDTQYF. In nucleotide form, the sequence is TGTGCCAGCAGCTTGAGCGGGGCCGCCGTGGATACGCAGTATTTT.